The rows below give T cell receptor beta chains drawn from one sample of a study of T cell responses to AZD1222 COVID-19 vaccine. Only in-frame clones appear in the TCRdb table, and some are missing; sequencing was by immunoSEQ multiplex PCR. There are 90,000 to 150,000 clones in the sample; around nine tenths occur only once, and 9.5% to 15% lies in the top ten. Sequenced here: peripheral blood, sampled on day 0 of AZD1222 vaccination. The receptor set was obtained from an adult in good health. Each CDR3 is given with its conserved first and last residue. The order of the fields is V gene, D gene, clone size, J gene, CDR3 protein, CDR3 DNA. A D gene is named only where the DNA matches it firmly. The size field is filled for only some rows; it gives once, few, many or a size class.

v_call: TRBV28
d_call: .
clone_size: .
j_call: TRBJ1-5
cdr3_aa: CASSVTGDNQPQHF
cdr3_nt: TGTGCCAGCAGTGTGACAGGTGACAATCAGCCCCAGCATTTT

v_call: TRBV6-6
d_call: .
clone_size: .
j_call: TRBJ2-2
cdr3_aa: CASSVGVVGGELFF
cdr3_nt: TGTGCCAGCAGTGTGGGGGTTGTTGGCGGGGAGCTGTTTTTT

v_call: TRBV27
d_call: .
clone_size: .
j_call: TRBJ2-1
cdr3_aa: CASSSQGRDSYNEQFF
cdr3_nt: TGTGCCAGCAGTTCCCAGGGGCGGGACTCCTACAATGAGCAGTTCTTC

v_call: TRBV6-1
d_call: .
clone_size: .
j_call: TRBJ2-7
cdr3_aa: CASSEAFYRADSSYEQYF
cdr3_nt: TGTGCCAGCAGTGAAGCGTTCTATCGGGCGGATAGCTCCTACGAGCAGTACTTC

v_call: TRBV30
d_call: .
clone_size: .
j_call: TRBJ1-2
cdr3_aa: CAWRGVGYTF
cdr3_nt: TGTGCCTGGAGGGGGGTCGGCTACACCTTC

v_call: TRBV11-2
d_call: TRBD1
clone_size: few
j_call: TRBJ1-2
cdr3_aa: CASSPTGIFGYTF
cdr3_nt: TGTGCCAGCAGCCCGACAGGGATTTTTGGCTACACCTTC

v_call: TRBV9
d_call: .
clone_size: .
j_call: TRBJ2-1
cdr3_aa: CASSVGQGHNEQFF
cdr3_nt: TGTGCCAGCAGCGTGGGGCAGGGGCACAATGAGCAGTTCTTC

v_call: TRBV28
d_call: .
clone_size: once
j_call: TRBJ1-4
cdr3_aa: CASSPSVWKLFF
cdr3_nt: TGTGCCAGCAGTCCATCTGTATGGAAACTGTTTTTT

v_call: TRBV27
d_call: TRBD1
clone_size: .
j_call: TRBJ1-4
cdr3_aa: CASSSPGQGHEKLFF
cdr3_nt: TGTGCCAGCAGTTCACCGGGACAGGGGCATGAAAAACTGTTTTTT

v_call: TRBV6-1
d_call: .
clone_size: .
j_call: TRBJ2-1
cdr3_aa: CASSELPGSYNEQFF
cdr3_nt: TGTGCCAGCAGTGAACTACCGGGCTCCTACAATGAGCAGTTCTTC

v_call: TRBV28
d_call: .
clone_size: once
j_call: TRBJ1-5
cdr3_aa: CASSFSGGRNQPQHF
cdr3_nt: TGTGCCAGCAGTTTTTCCGGGGGGCGCAATCAGCCCCAGCATTTT

v_call: TRBV4-3
d_call: .
clone_size: .
j_call: TRBJ1-3
cdr3_aa: CASSQGQGDTIYF
cdr3_nt: TGCGCCAGCAGCCAGGGGCAAGGGGACACCATATATTTT

v_call: TRBV29-1
d_call: .
clone_size: .
j_call: TRBJ1-1
cdr3_aa: CSSVGGGTEAFF
cdr3_nt: TGCAGCTCTGTGGGTGGTGGCACTGAAGCTTTCTTT

v_call: TRBV9
d_call: TRBD1
clone_size: .
j_call: TRBJ1-4
cdr3_aa: CASSFRGTEEKLFF
cdr3_nt: TGTGCCAGCAGTTTCCGTGGGACAGAAGAAAAACTGTTTTTT

v_call: TRBV2
d_call: TRBD1
clone_size: .
j_call: TRBJ1-2
cdr3_aa: CASSEEGTGDGYTF
cdr3_nt: TGTGCCAGCAGTGAAGAGGGGACAGGAGATGGCTACACCTTC

v_call: TRBV10-3
d_call: .
clone_size: .
j_call: TRBJ1-5
cdr3_aa: CATRDTYSNQPQHF
cdr3_nt: TGTGCCACACGGGACACCTATAGCAATCAGCCCCAGCATTTT

v_call: TRBV2
d_call: TRBD2
clone_size: .
j_call: TRBJ2-5
cdr3_aa: CATRLAGETQYF
cdr3_nt: TGTGCCACCAGACTAGCGGGGGAGACCCAGTACTTC

v_call: TRBV11-3
d_call: .
clone_size: .
j_call: TRBJ2-3
cdr3_aa: CASSLEGPTDTQYF
cdr3_nt: TGTGCCAGCAGCTTAGAGGGCCCGACAGATACGCAGTATTTT

v_call: TRBV3-1/TRBV3-2
d_call: .
clone_size: .
j_call: TRBJ1-1
cdr3_aa: CASSQVGGTGPQTEAFF
cdr3_nt: TGTGCCAGCAGCCAAGTTGGAGGAACAGGTCCACAAACTGAAGCTTTCTTT

v_call: TRBV18
d_call: .
clone_size: .
j_call: TRBJ1-1
cdr3_aa: CASSPLQGGAVTEAFF
cdr3_nt: TGTGCCAGCTCACCCCTACAAGGGGGGGCGGTCACTGAAGCTTTCTTT

v_call: TRBV5-1
d_call: .
clone_size: .
j_call: TRBJ1-1
cdr3_aa: CASSLHGDANMNTEAFF
cdr3_nt: TGCGCCAGCAGTCTCCATGGGGACGCCAACATGAACACTGAAGCTTTCTTT

v_call: TRBV5-8
d_call: TRBD2
clone_size: once
j_call: TRBJ2-3
cdr3_aa: CASSSGSSAGLATDTQYF
cdr3_nt: TGTGCCAGCAGCTCAGGGTCCTCAGCGGGACTAGCCACAGATACGCAGTATTTT

v_call: TRBV7-8
d_call: .
clone_size: .
j_call: TRBJ1-6
cdr3_aa: CASNEVDSPLHF
cdr3_nt: TGTGCCAGCAACGAGGTCGATTCACCCCTCCACTTT

v_call: TRBV3-1/TRBV3-2
d_call: .
clone_size: .
j_call: TRBJ2-1
cdr3_aa: CASSPGRNEQFF
cdr3_nt: TGTGCCAGCAGCCCCGGACGGAATGAGCAGTTCTTC

v_call: TRBV12-3/TRBV12-4
d_call: .
clone_size: .
j_call: TRBJ1-2
cdr3_aa: CASSRGFGEGYTF
cdr3_nt: TGTGCCAGCAGTAGGGGGTTTGGGGAGGGCTACACCTTC

v_call: TRBV5-1
d_call: .
clone_size: once
j_call: TRBJ1-4
cdr3_aa: CASSSKGGEKLFF
cdr3_nt: TGCGCCAGCAGCTCAAAAGGAGGGGAAAAACTGTTTTTT

v_call: TRBV9
d_call: .
clone_size: few
j_call: TRBJ1-3
cdr3_aa: CASSVAAIRESGNTIYF
cdr3_nt: TGTGCCAGCAGCGTAGCCGCAATCAGGGAATCCGGAAACACCATATATTTT

v_call: TRBV7-2
d_call: TRBD2
clone_size: once
j_call: TRBJ2-4
cdr3_aa: CASSILAGVNIQYF
cdr3_nt: TGTGCCAGCAGCATATTAGCGGGAGTTAACATTCAGTACTTC

v_call: TRBV7-2
d_call: .
clone_size: .
j_call: TRBJ1-5
cdr3_aa: CASSLWVYNQPQHF
cdr3_nt: TGTGCCAGCAGCTTATGGGTCTACAATCAGCCCCAGCATTTT

v_call: TRBV24-1
d_call: TRBD1
clone_size: .
j_call: TRBJ2-1
cdr3_aa: CATSGWDSYNEQFF
cdr3_nt: TGTGCCACCAGTGGTTGGGACAGTTACAATGAGCAGTTCTTC

v_call: TRBV3-1/TRBV3-2
d_call: TRBD2
clone_size: .
j_call: TRBJ2-7
cdr3_aa: CASSLARWEGHREQYF
cdr3_nt: TGTGCCAGCAGCCTAGCAAGGTGGGAGGGCCATCGGGAGCAGTACTTC

v_call: TRBV7-9
d_call: .
clone_size: .
j_call: TRBJ2-1
cdr3_aa: CASSPPRGSYNEQFF
cdr3_nt: TGTGCCAGCAGCCCACCCCGGGGGTCCTACAATGAGCAGTTCTTC

v_call: TRBV28
d_call: .
clone_size: .
j_call: TRBJ1-2
cdr3_aa: CAIPGGTNYGYTF
cdr3_nt: TGTGCCATACCTGGGGGGACTAACTATGGCTACACCTTC

v_call: TRBV6-5
d_call: .
clone_size: once
j_call: TRBJ1-2
cdr3_aa: CASSSRGGYGYTF
cdr3_nt: TGTGCCAGCAGTTCGAGGGGGGGGTATGGCTACACCTTC

v_call: TRBV7-2
d_call: TRBD1
clone_size: .
j_call: TRBJ1-2
cdr3_aa: CASSPDRVGKKSF
cdr3_nt: TGTGCCAGCAGCCCGGACAGGGTGGGTAAGAAATCCTTC

v_call: TRBV4-3
d_call: TRBD2
clone_size: .
j_call: TRBJ2-2
cdr3_aa: CASSQDEISGAKGGELFF
cdr3_nt: TGCGCCAGCAGCCAAGATGAGATTAGCGGGGCCAAGGGGGGGGAGCTGTTTTTT

v_call: TRBV5-4
d_call: .
clone_size: .
j_call: TRBJ1-1
cdr3_aa: CASSFKAPFDTEAFF
cdr3_nt: TGTGCCAGCAGTTTCAAAGCACCCTTCGACACTGAAGCTTTCTTT

v_call: TRBV5-4
d_call: TRBD2
clone_size: .
j_call: TRBJ2-1
cdr3_aa: CASKEVAGGPNEQFF
cdr3_nt: TGTGCCAGCAAGGAGGTAGCGGGAGGGCCCAATGAGCAGTTCTTC

v_call: TRBV19
d_call: .
clone_size: .
j_call: TRBJ1-1
cdr3_aa: CASSIRGDDTEAFF
cdr3_nt: TGTGCCAGTAGTATTAGGGGGGACGACACTGAAGCTTTCTTT

v_call: TRBV5-4
d_call: .
clone_size: .
j_call: TRBJ2-7
cdr3_aa: CASSLGGISYEQYF
cdr3_nt: TGTGCCAGCAGCTTGGGTGGGATCTCCTACGAGCAGTACTTC

v_call: TRBV7-8
d_call: .
clone_size: .
j_call: TRBJ1-2
cdr3_aa: CASSLATGTKYGYTF
cdr3_nt: TGTGCCAGCAGCTTAGCTACCGGGACAAAGTATGGCTACACCTTC